These T cell receptor beta chains were read from a single sample in a study of blood T cells in healthy people across ages. TCRdb analysed the 5' RACE reads with MiXCR anew, one entry per CDR3 protein. There are fewer than 2 million distinct CDR3 sequences in the sample; roughly two fifths occur only once, and more than 20% lies in the top ten. The specimen was blood. The source of these receptors is a human donor in good health. CDR3s include the opening cysteine and the closing phenylalanine or tryptophan. Each record gives: V gene, J gene, D gene, clone size, CDR3 protein, CDR3 DNA. A D gene is named only where the DNA matches it firmly. Only part of the rows carry a size: once, few, many, or a class if the clone is expanded.

TRBV7-3,TRBJ2-7,.,.,CASSQGGGRPYEQYF,TGTGCCAGCAGCCAAGGAGGGGGGAGACCCTACGAGCAGTACTTC
TRBV20-1,TRBJ2-5,TRBD2,.,CSGTSGGYYQETQYF,TGCAGTGGGACTAGCGGGGGGTATTACCAAGAGACCCAGTACTTC
TRBV20-1,TRBJ2-1,.,.,CSAWPEYSSPGSRQFF,TGCAGTGCGTGGCCGGAGTATTCTAGCCCAGGGAGCAGGCAGTTCTTC
TRBV20-1,TRBJ1-1,.,.,CSASMWPGTNTEAFF,TGCAGTGCTAGTATGTGGCCGGGGACGAACACTGAAGCTTTCTTT
TRBV19,TRBJ2-3,.,.,CASSIRFLDTQYF,TGTGCCAGTAGTATAAGGTTCCTGGATACGCAGTATTTT
TRBV15,TRBJ2-3,.,.,CATMAEITDTQYF,TGTGCCACCATGGCGGAGATCACAGATACGCAGTATTTT
TRBV5-6,TRBJ2-1,.,few,CASAMTYNEQFF,TGTGCCAGCGCGATGACGTACAATGAGCAGTTCTTC
TRBV2,TRBJ2-1,TRBD2,few,CASNKGRGGADEQFF,TGTGCCAGCAATAAAGGGCGCGGGGGGGCGGATGAGCAGTTCTTC
TRBV12-3/TRBV12-4,TRBJ1-1,TRBD1,.,CASGGQGTEAFF,TGTGCCAGCGGCGGACAGGGGACTGAAGCTTTCTTT
TRBV11-3,TRBJ2-1,.,.,CASSRAHNEQFF,TGTGCCAGCAGCCGCGCGCACAATGAGCAGTTCTTC
TRBV27,TRBJ1-2,.,.,CASSALQGYGYTF,TGTGCCAGCAGTGCACTACAGGGTTATGGCTACACCTTC
TRBV5-1,TRBJ2-3,TRBD2,.,CASSPTPSSGGGETQYF,TGCGCCAGCAGCCCCACTCCCTCTAGCGGGGGCGGAGAGACCCAGTATTTT
TRBV7-2,TRBJ2-3,.,few,CASGFRWSTDTQYF,TGTGCCAGCGGGTTCCGGTGGAGCACAGATACGCAGTATTTT